This T cell receptor (beta chain) originates from a study of T cell responses to AZD1222 COVID-19 vaccine. Findings of the study overall: A mostly white British donor set with more females was recruited, and clonal diversity was possibly underestimated.

In the case of this clone: The antigen remains unidentified.

This CDR3 spans 13 amino acids. V was cut by 7 bases and J by 4 bases, with 11 bases left in between. The germline V gene has CDR1 MDHEN and CDR2 SYDVKM. TCRdb's table, derived via immunoSEQ multiplex PCR, lists solely in-frame clones and lacks some. The sample consists of roughly 170,000 clones, roughly nine tenths of them appearing once. The V gene is TRBV28, the J gene TRBJ1-5, with D perhaps matching TRBD1 (5 bases). The sequencing used peripheral blood, collected on day 0 of AZD1222 vaccination. The source is an adult in good health. Here the CDR3 DNA reads TGTGCCAGCACATGGGGGGGGAATCAGCCCCAGCATTTT. Translation gives CASTWGGNQPQHF. Supplemented by reference TRBV28 and TRBJ1-5, the full variable domain reads DVKVTQSSRYLVKRTGEKVFLECVQDMDHENMFWYRQDPGLGLRLIYFSYDVKMKEKGDIPEGYSVSREKKERFSLILESASTNQTSMYLCASTWGGNQPQHFGDGTRLSIL.